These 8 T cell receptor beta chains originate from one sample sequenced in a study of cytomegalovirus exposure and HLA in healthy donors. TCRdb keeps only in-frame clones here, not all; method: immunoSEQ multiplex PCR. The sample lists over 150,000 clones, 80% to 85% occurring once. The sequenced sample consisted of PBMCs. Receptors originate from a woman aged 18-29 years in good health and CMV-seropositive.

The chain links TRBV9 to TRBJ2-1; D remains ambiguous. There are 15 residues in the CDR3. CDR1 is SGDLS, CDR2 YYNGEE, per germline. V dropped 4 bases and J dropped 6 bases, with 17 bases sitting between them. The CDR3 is CASSFDGPSSNEQFF. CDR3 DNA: TGTGCCAGCAGCTTCGACGGCCCTAGTAGCAATGAGCAGTTCTTC.

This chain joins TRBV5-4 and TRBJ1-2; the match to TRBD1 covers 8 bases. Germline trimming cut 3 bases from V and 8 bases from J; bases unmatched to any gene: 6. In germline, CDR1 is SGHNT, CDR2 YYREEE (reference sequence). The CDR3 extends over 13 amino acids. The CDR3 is CASSSAPGGGYTF. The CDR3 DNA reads TGTGCCAGCAGCTCCGCGCCAGGGGGCGGCTACACCTTC.

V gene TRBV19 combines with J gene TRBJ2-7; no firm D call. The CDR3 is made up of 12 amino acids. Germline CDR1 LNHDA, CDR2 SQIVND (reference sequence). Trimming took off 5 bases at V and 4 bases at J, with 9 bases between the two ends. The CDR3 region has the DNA TGTGCCAGTAGTCCAAGAGGATACGAGCAGTACTTC. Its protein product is CASSPRGYEQYF.

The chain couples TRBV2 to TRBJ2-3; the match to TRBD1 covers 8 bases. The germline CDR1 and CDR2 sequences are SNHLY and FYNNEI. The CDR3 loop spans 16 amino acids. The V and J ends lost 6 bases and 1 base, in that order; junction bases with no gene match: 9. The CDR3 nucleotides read TGTGCCAGCAGGGAAAACAGGGGGTTCGGCACAGATACGCAGTATTTT. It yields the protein CASRENRGFGTDTQYF.

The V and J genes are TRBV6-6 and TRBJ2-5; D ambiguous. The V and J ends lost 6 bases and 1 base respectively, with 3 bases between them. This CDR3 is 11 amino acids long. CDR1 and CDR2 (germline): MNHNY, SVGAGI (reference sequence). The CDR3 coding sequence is TGTGCCAGCAGGCGCCAAGAGACCCAGTACTTC. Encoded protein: CASRRQETQYF.

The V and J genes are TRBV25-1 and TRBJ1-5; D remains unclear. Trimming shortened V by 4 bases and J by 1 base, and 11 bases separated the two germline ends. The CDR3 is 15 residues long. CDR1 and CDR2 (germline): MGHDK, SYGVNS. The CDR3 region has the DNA TGTGCCAGCAGTGGGTCGAGGGAGAGCAATCAGCCCCAGCATTTT. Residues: CASSGSRESNQPQHF.

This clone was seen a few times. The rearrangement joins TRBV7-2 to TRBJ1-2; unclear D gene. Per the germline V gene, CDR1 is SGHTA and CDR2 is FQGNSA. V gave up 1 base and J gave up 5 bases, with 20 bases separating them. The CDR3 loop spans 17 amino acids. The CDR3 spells CASSLEEWSARRYGYTF. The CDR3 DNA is TGTGCCAGCAGCTTAGAAGAGTGGTCTGCCCGCCGTTATGGCTACACCTTC.

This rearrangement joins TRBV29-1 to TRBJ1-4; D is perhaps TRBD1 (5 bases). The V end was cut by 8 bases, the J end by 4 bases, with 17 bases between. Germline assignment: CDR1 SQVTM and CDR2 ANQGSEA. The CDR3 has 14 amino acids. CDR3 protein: CSTPAPGGNEKLFF. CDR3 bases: TGCAGCACCCCTGCCCCGGGGGGTAATGAAAAACTGTTTTTT.